This TCR beta chain is from a study of blood T cell repertoires in COVID-19. TCRdb's copy holds only in-frame clones and misses some; the assay was immunoSEQ multiplex PCR. There are 15,000 to 20,000 clones in the sample; around 85% occur only once, and approximately 15% lies in the top ten. The CDR3 is made up of 15 amino acids. The V gene lost 8 bases and the J gene lost 1 base, with 18 bases spanning the gap. Germline assignment: CDR1 SNHLY and CDR2 FYNNEI. This clone showed up just a few times. This TCR derives from a man in his forties with active or convalescent COVID-19. The sample taken for sequencing was peripheral blood. The V and J genes are TRBV2 and TRBJ2-7, with a possible D match to TRBD1 (5 bases). The CDR3 region is CASHLGLQGSYEQYF. In DNA form, the CDR3 reads TGTGCCAGCCATCTCGGGCTCCAGGGTTCCTACGAGCAGTACTTC.